This TCR beta chain was found in a study of blood T cell repertoires in COVID-19. Across the whole study: T cells, B-cell-depleted T cells, or PBMCs provided the cDNA or gDNA that served as material.

The CDR3 covers 14 residues. V lost 9 bases, J lost 4 bases, and 18 bases lay in between. Germline CDR1 MNHEY, CDR2 SMNVEV (reference sequence). Generated by immunoSEQ multiplex PCR, the TCRdb table keeps only in-frame clones and is missing some. Here the sample spans 270,000 or so clones, 75% to 90% being singletons. This TCR derives from a woman aged 25-40 years with active or convalescent COVID-19. Sequencing input: peripheral blood. The chain has TRBV27 and TRBJ1-2, with a weak D call TRBD1 (6 bases). The CDR3 sequence is CARGGALVFYGYTF. The DNA for the CDR3 is TGTGCCAGAGGGGGGGCACTAGTTTTCTATGGCTACACCTTC.